The rows below give T cell receptor beta chains drawn from one sample of a study of OX40 agonist ivuxolimab in advanced cancers. Only in-frame clones appear in the TCRdb table, and some are missing; sequencing was by immunoSEQ multiplex PCR. The sample holds tens of thousands of clones; approximately 88% are singletons and the top ten take 8% to 10%. The material was CD4+ or CD8+ T cells sorted from blood, obtained in a trial of the OX40 agonist ivuxolimab. Receptor source: an adult with an advanced solid tumor such as melanoma, head and neck, liver or kidney cancer. The CDR3 runs from the conserved cysteine through the conserved F or W. Size values are once, few and many counts, or a class for expanded clones, and some rows have none.

j_call,v_call,clone_size,cdr3_aa
TRBJ2-3,TRBV6-5,.,CASSYIGTATDTQYF
TRBJ2-1,TRBV11-3,.,CASSSRGYEQFF
TRBJ2-7,TRBV18,.,CASSPTGDSQREQYF
TRBJ2-7,TRBV6-6,once,CASNNKDAGSYEQYF
TRBJ1-1,TRBV11-2,.,CASSGQIEAFF
TRBJ1-2,TRBV10-3,.,CAISEEGRNYGYTF
TRBJ2-7,TRBV18,.,CASSPPLAGFYEQYF
TRBJ1-2,TRBV19,.,CASSISRDRVGYTF
TRBJ1-4,TRBV28,.,CASSSRNEKLFF
TRBJ1-3,TRBV9,.,CASSARDSSWSGNTIYF
TRBJ2-1,TRBV7-2,.,CASSFDRHNEQFF
TRBJ1-1,TRBV11-3,.,CASSLGVGQGTEAFF
TRBJ1-1,TRBV9,.,CASSVLGTEAFF
TRBJ2-5,TRBV19,.,CASSIDGSGRETQYF
TRBJ2-5,TRBV5-1,.,CASSVTGAQETQYF
TRBJ2-3,TRBV5-6,.,CASSLGVDTQYF
TRBJ2-5,TRBV6-1,.,CASTLGETQYF
TRBJ1-1,TRBV2,.,CATYYFGGTEAFF
TRBJ2-7,TRBV5-1,.,CASSLRLAGVLHEQYF
TRBJ1-2,TRBV9,.,CASSLGGFNYGYTF
TRBJ2-2,TRBV11-3,.,CASSPGQGGNTGELFF
TRBJ1-2,TRBV5-1,.,CASSPGQGQRYTF
TRBJ1-5,TRBV10-2,.,CASTLGFGQQPQHF
TRBJ2-7,TRBV9,.,CASSVVGGGAYEQYF
TRBJ2-1,TRBV28,.,CASSSTRLNNEQFF
TRBJ1-4,TRBV19,.,CASGWTANEKLFF
TRBJ1-1,TRBV5-1,.,CASSLWGRNTEAFF
TRBJ1-1,TRBV7-9,.,CASSSGNRGRLIF